This TCR beta chain was documented in a study of monozygotic twins with inflammatory bowel disease (dated by TCRdb to about 2019). Study-level background: The complete study included roughly 30 monozygotic twin pairs: 19 IBD-discordant Danish pairs and nine German pairs, of which four were IBD-concordant and five were IBD-discordant. Disease-associated traits were sought mainly through comparisons between IBD patients and their genetically identical healthy co-twins within discordant pairs. Each individual had, on average, about 151 000 unique TCRalpha sequences and 181 000 unique TCRbeta sequences available for analysis.

In the germline V gene, CDR1 corresponds to SGHDN and CDR2 to FVKESK. CDR3 length: 16 amino acids, cysteine to phenylalanine. No DNA appears here. Note on this clonotype: This receptor's antigen is unknown.

On the study overall, not on this receptor specifically: IBD patients shared fewer clonotypes with other individuals than healthy twins did, most markedly in patients showing signs of disease activity. Because patients were on differing immunosuppressive treatments, the repertoires may have picked up extra background noise and inter-individual variability. Measured by the inverse Simpson index, TCRbeta repertoire diversity was lower in IBD patients than in their healthy co-twins. The analysis was unable to tell different T cell subtypes apart. The results gave no support for a single strong signal or clonotype linked to IBD. Repertoire similarity did not differ between concordant and discordant twins, possibly due to limited statistical power.

Library preparation was by 5' RACE. Each TCR library was prepared from around 3,200 ng of total RNA. cDNA was synthesized with SMARTScribe reverse transcriptase in eight separate reactions per sample. Unique molecular identifiers containing a 6-nucleotide sample barcode were introduced through template switching during cDNA synthesis. TCRalpha and TCRbeta cDNA was amplified in two nested PCRs of 16 and 9 cycles, and bead purification was carried out after each PCR. Before amplification, the cDNA was treated with uracil DNA-glycosylase and purified using the QIAquick PCR purification kit. The second PCR was the step at which Illumina TruSeq-compatible adapters and sample-specific barcodes were added. Library quality and concentration were assessed using TapeStation and Qubit, and approximately 5 ng of each library was pooled. Sequencing of pooled libraries was carried out on an Illumina HiSeq2500 single-index Rapid Run using 2 x 100 bp reads and custom sequencing primers. Per the source publication's procedure: UMI-based consensus assembly with MiGEC version 1.2.6 was used to correct PCR and sequencing errors. MiXCR version 2.1.1 was used for V(D)J alignment, clonotype assembly and CDR3 extraction. Gene usage, clonotype sharing and MAIT/NKT TCR abundance were normalised by analysing the top 1000, 10 000 and 20 000 clonotypes per sample. After downsampling to 27 000 UMIs, diversity was calculated as the inverse Simpson index using the vegan R package. Paired Mann-Whitney U tests were applied to discordant twin pairs, and Benjamini-Hochberg correction was used for multiple testing. After reprocessing by TCRdb, each CDR3 protein sequence is one entry, and no DNA is given. The V and J calls and clone size come from TCRdb's table, not from the authors' own analysis. The sample table on file contains about 380,000 distinct CDR3 sequences. Jointly, the top ten make up roughly 2.6% of the sample.

From each donor, a roughly 2.3 ml peripheral blood sample was collected into PAXgene tubes and stored at -80 degrees C. Without any T cell sorting, total RNA was extracted from whole blood using the PAXgene blood miRNA kit on an automated QIAcube. Peripheral blood from monozygotic twin pairs concordant or discordant for inflammatory bowel disease was subjected to deep TCRalpha and TCRbeta repertoire profiling with unique molecular barcoding. Smoking habits were recorded for all twin pairs, and each individual was classified as a current, former or never smoker. Sample: blood. In this chain, TRBV14 is recombined with TRBJ1-1; TCRdb outputs TRBD1, but without DNA this stays unchecked. The receptor's source is a human donor with ulcerative colitis or Crohn's disease, or a healthy co-twin of an affected twin (not recorded which). The CDR3: CASSPRVRQGGTEAFF.